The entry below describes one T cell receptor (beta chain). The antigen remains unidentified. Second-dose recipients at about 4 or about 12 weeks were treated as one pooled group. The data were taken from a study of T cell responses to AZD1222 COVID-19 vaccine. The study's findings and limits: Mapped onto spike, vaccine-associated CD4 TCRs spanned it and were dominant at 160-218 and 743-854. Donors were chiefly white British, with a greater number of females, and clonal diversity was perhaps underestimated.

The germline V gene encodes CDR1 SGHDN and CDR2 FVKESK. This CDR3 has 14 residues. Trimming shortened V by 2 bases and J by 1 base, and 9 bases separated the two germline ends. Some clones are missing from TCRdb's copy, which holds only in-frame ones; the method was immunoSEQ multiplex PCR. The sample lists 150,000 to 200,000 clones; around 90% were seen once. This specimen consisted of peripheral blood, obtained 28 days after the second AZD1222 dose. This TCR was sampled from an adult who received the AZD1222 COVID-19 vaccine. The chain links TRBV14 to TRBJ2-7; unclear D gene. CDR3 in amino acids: CASSQLDGSYEQYF. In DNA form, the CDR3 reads TGTGCCAGCAGCCAACTCGACGGATCCTACGAGCAGTACTTC.